The present T cell receptor (beta chain) was sequenced within a study of blood T cell repertoires in COVID-19. Study summary: COVID-19 samples, acute and convalescent, were from the United States, Italy and Spain. The cDNA or gDNA used as material had been derived from T cells, B-cell-depleted T cells, or PBMCs.

This clone was seen more than once but under ten times. Germline loops: CDR1 SGHTA, CDR2 FQGNSA. Trimming at V came to 5 bases and at J to 4 bases, leaving 7 bases not matched to a gene. CDR3 length: 15 residues. The method was immunoSEQ multiplex PCR; TCRdb's version includes in-frame clones alone and lacks a portion of them. Of approximately 210,000 clones in the sample, around 86% were seen once. The chain couples TRBV7-2 to TRBJ1-1; 10 bases agree with TRBD1. The clonotype originates from a woman aged 50 to 60 with acute COVID-19. Source material: PBMCs or T cells enriched from blood (not recorded which). CDR3 in DNA: TGTGCCAGCAGCGCCGGGACAGGGGTGAGCACTGAAGCTTTCTTT. Amino acid sequence: CASSAGTGVSTEAFF. The whole variable domain, filled in from reference TRBV7-2 and TRBJ1-1, reads GAGVSQSPSNKVTEKGKDVELRCDPISGHTALYWYRQSLGQGLEFLIYFQGNSAPDKSGLPSDRFSAERTGGSVSTLTIQRTQQEDSAVYLCASSAGTGVSTEAFFGQGTRLTVV.